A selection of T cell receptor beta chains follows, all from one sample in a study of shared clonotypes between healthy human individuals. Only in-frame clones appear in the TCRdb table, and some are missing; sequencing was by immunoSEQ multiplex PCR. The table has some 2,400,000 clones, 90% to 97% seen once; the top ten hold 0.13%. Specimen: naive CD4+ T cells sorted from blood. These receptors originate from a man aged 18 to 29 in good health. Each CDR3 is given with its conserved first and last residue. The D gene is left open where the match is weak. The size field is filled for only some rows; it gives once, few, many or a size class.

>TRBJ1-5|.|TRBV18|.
TGTGCCAGCTCACTCGACACCGGAAATCAGCCCCAGCATTTT
CASSLDTGNQPQHF
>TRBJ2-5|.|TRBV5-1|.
TGCGCCAGCAGCTTCAAACTAGGTTCGGGGGAGACCCAGTACTTC
CASSFKLGSGETQYF
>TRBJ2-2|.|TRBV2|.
TGTGCCAGCAGTGAAGTGGGGGGTGGAACCGGGGAGCTGTTTTTT
CASSEVGGGTGELFF
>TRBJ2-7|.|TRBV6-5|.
TGTGCCAGCAGTTTGACAGGTCCGGCTTACGAGCAGTACTTC
CASSLTGPAYEQYF
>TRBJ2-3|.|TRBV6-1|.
TGTGCCTCTCACGAGGGTGGGAGCGGCACAGATACGCAGTATTTT
CASHEGGSGTDTQYF
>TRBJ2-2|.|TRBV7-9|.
TGTGCCAGCAGCCGCGGCCGGGAGCTTGGCACCGGGGAGCTGTTTTTT
CASSRGRELGTGELFF
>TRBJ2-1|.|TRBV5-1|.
TGCGCCAGCAGCTCGGCAGGCGGTGAGCAGTTCTTC
CASSSAGGEQFF
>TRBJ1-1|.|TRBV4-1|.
TGCGCCAGCAGCCAGGCGCTGAGGGCAGCGAACACTGAAGCTTTCTTT
CASSQALRAANTEAFF
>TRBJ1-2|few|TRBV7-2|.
TGTGCCAGCAGCTTAGGCGAGGGGCCCTATGGCTACACCTTC
CASSLGEGPYGYTF
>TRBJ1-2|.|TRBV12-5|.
TGTGCTAGTGGTTTGGTACAAGTCGTGGATGGCTACACCTTC
CASGLVQVVDGYTF
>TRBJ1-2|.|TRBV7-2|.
TGTGCCAGCAGCTTAAACAGTAATGGCTACACCTTC
CASSLNSNGYTF
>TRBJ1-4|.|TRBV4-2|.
TGTGCCAGCAGACCTACCGACAGTGCAACTAATGAAAAACTGTTTTTT
CASRPTDSATNEKLFF
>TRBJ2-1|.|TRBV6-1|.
TGTGCCAGCAGTGAGGTCGCGGGGCAGCAGTTCTTC
CASSEVAGQQFF
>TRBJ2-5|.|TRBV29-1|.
TGCAGCGTTGAACGGCTTGGCATTTTCCAAGAGACCCAGTACTTC
CSVERLGIFQETQYF
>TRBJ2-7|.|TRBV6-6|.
TGTGCCAGCAGCTCAGGGTTTATCGACGAGCAGTACTTC
CASSSGFIDEQYF
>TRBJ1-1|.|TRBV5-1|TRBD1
TGCGCCAGCAGCCTGGGACAGGGGGCCTTGGAAGCTTTCTTT
CASSLGQGALEAFF
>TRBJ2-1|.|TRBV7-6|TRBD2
TGTGCCAGCAGGACTAGCGATTACAATGAGCAGTTCTTC
CASRTSDYNEQFF
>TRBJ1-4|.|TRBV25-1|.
TGTGCCAGCAGTGAATTTGAGGGCGGTTTTGGCTATGAAAAACTGTTTTTT
CASSEFEGGFGYEKLFF
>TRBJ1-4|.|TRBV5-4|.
TGTGCCAGCAATCGGGACGGGAGTGAAAAACTGTTTTTT
CASNRDGSEKLFF
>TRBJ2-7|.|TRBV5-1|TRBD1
TGCGCCAGCAGCTTGGAGGGGGCGGGCGAGCAGTACTTC
CASSLEGAGEQYF
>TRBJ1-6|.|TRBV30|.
TGTGCCTGGGGCCAGGGTATGGATTCACCCCTCCACTTT
CAWGQGMDSPLHF
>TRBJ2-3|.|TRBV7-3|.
TGTGCCAGCAGCTTAACTCTTTGGGATACGCAGTATTTT
CASSLTLWDTQYF
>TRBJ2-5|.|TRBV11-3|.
TGTGCCAGCAGCTTAGCAGGGGCAGCCGAAGAGACCCAGTACTTC
CASSLAGAAEETQYF
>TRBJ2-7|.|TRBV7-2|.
TGTGCCAGCAGCTCCCGGACAGAAACCTCCTACGAGCAGTACTTC
CASSSRTETSYEQYF
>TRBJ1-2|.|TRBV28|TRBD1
TGTGCCAGCAGCCGGACAGGGTTGGGTGGTGGCTACACCTTC
CASSRTGLGGGYTF
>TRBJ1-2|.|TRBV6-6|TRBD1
TGTGCCAGCAGTCCAATATCGACAGGGGACTATGGCTACACCTTC
CASSPISTGDYGYTF
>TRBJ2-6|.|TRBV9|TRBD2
TGTGCCAGCAGCGTTGGACTAGCGGGAGACCGCCTTTTCGGGGCCAACGTCCTGACTTTC
CASSVGLAGDRLFGANVLTF
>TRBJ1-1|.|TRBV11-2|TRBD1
TGTGCCAGCAGGAAGGACAGGCAGAACACTGAAGCTTTCTTT
CASRKDRQNTEAFF
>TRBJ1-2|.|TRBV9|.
TGTGCCAGCAGCGTCGGACAGTCATTTAACTATGGCTACACCTTC
CASSVGQSFNYGYTF
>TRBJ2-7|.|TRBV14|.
TGTGCCAGCAGCCTGACAGATTACGAGCAGTACTTC
CASSLTDYEQYF
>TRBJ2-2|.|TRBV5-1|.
TGCGCCAGCAGCTTGGGACTGGGGTCGGGGAACACCGGGGAGCTGTTTTTT
CASSLGLGSGNTGELFF
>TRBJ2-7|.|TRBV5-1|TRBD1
TGCGCCAGCAGCTTGGCCTACGGGACAGGGACCTACGAGCAGTACTTC
CASSLAYGTGTYEQYF
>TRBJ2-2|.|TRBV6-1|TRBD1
TGTGCCAGCAGTGGCCTCGACCGGGACAGGGGGCTAATAAGAACCGGGGAGCTGTTTTTT
CASSGLDRDRGLIRTGELFF
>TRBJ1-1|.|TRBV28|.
TGTGCCAGCAGCCAGCGGGGCGAAGCTTTCTTT
CASSQRGEAFF
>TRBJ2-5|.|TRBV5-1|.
TGCGCCAGCAGCTTTGGAGAGACCCAGTACTTC
CASSFGETQYF
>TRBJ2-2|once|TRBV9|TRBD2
TGTGCCAGCAGCGTAGCGGGGGGGTACACCGGGGAGCTGTTTTTT
CASSVAGGYTGELFF
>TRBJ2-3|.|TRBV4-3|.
TGCGCCAGCAGCCAAGATAAGCAGACTGGATACACAGATACGCAGTATTTT
CASSQDKQTGYTDTQYF
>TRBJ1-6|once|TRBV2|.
TGTGCCGGATCTACCGGTTATAATTCACCCCTCCACTTT
CAGSTGYNSPLHF
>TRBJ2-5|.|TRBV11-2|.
TGTGCCAGCAGCTTAGATCGGCCGAAAGAGACCCAGTACTTC
CASSLDRPKETQYF
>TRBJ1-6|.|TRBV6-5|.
TGTGCCAGCAGTTACAGGGGAACGGCTTCACCCCTCCACTTT
CASSYRGTASPLHF
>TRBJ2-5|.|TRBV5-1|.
TGCGCCAGCAGCCCGGGATGGGTCGTTGAGACCCAGTACTTC
CASSPGWVVETQYF
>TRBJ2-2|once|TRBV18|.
TGTGCCAGCTCAGCAGGATTGAACACCGGGGAGCTGTTTTTT
CASSAGLNTGELFF
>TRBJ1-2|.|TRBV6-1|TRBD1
TGTGCCGCCACCCAGGGGGCGATAGGCGGTTATGGCTACACCTTC
CAATQGAIGGYGYTF
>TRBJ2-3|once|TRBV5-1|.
TGCGCCAGCAGCTTTTCCGGGTACGGAGATACGCAGTATTTT
CASSFSGYGDTQYF
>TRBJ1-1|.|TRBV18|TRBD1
TGTGCCAGCTCCGCGACAGGACAGGGCGGGGTTGAAGCTTTCTTT
CASSATGQGGVEAFF
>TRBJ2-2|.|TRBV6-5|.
TGTGCCAGCAGACAGAATACCGGGGAGCTGTTTTTT
CASRQNTGELFF
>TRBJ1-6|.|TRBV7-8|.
TGTGCCAGCAGCTTAGGGGGGAGCTCCTATAATTCACCCCTCCACTTT
CASSLGGSSYNSPLHF
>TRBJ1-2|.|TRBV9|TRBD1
TGTGCCAGCAGCGGCAGGGGGCTTAACTATGGCTACACCTTC
CASSGRGLNYGYTF
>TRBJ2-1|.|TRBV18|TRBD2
TGTGCCAGCTCACCCCAAAGCGGGATGAGTTCCTACAATGAGCAGTTCTTC
CASSPQSGMSSYNEQFF
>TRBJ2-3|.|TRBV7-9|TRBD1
TGTGCCAGCAGCAATGGGACAGGGAGGTCTAAAACAGATACGCAGTATTTT
CASSNGTGRSKTDTQYF
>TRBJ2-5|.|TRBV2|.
TGTGCCAGCAGTGAAGGTCTGATCCAAGAGACCCAGTACTTC
CASSEGLIQETQYF
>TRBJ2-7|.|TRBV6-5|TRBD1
TGTGCCAGCAGTTTCGGGACAGCAATAGATTACGAGCAGTACTTC
CASSFGTAIDYEQYF
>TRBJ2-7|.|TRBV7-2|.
TGTGCCAGCAGCGGTCACTCGAGCTCCTACGAGCAGTACTTC
CASSGHSSSYEQYF
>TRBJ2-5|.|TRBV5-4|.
TGTGCCAGCAGCTTGATGGGGACAACGTACCAAGAGACCCAGTACTTC
CASSLMGTTYQETQYF